The T cell receptor (beta chain) under discussion was sequenced for a study of regulatory T cells in long-lasting Graves disease. Study as a whole: By definition, persistent Graves' disease involved antithyroid drugs for over 5 years alongside positive TSH receptor antibodies. Study-wide results and limits: Gene preferences differed: TRBV28, TRBJ1-2, TRBJ2-5 in persistent cases. Whereas new patients shared about a thousand public clonotypes, persistent patients shared more, at 2,741.

Construction of TCR beta libraries relied on iRepertoire HTBI primers and on Arm-PCR targeting CDR3 regions. TCRdb fed the multiplex PCR reads into MiXCR, producing one record per CDR3 protein. The sample yields about 290,000 distinct CDR3 sequences, roughly a fifth seen once. The time point is: persistent/refractory GD, antithyroid drugs over 5 years with positive TRAb. The TCR library used RNA extracted from PBMCs. Concerning this clonotype itself: No antigen is known for it.

CDR1 GTSNPN and CDR2 SVGIG come from the germline V gene (reference sequence). V was trimmed by 2 bases and J by 5 bases, leaving 10 bases between them. The CDR3 is 13 residues long. The sample here was peripheral blood mononuclear cells (PBMCs), taken when the disease was refractory, from a patient treated with antithyroid drugs. This sequence was found in a female donor with Graves disease. V and J are TRBV30 and TRBJ1-5, with D perhaps TRBD1 (5 bases). CDR3 coding DNA: TGTGCCTGGAGTAGGGAAGGGGATCAGCCCCAGCATTTT. Encoded protein: CAWSREGDQPQHF.